These 21 T cell receptor beta chains originate from one sample sequenced in a study of T cells in Graves' hyperthyroidism and ophthalmopathy. Using RNA transcripts as the source, TCR beta CDR3 regions were amplified. A set of HTBI primers served as the primers for a first-round RT-PCR of the TCR CDR3. TCRdb reprocessed the multiplex PCR reads via MiXCR and lists one record per CDR3 protein. The repertoire includes 450,000 to 700,000 distinct CDR3 sequences, approximately 44% of them detected once, and more than 7% sits in the top ten. Sequenced sample: peripheral blood or thyroid tissue (not recorded which). The origin of the receptors is a woman between 18 and 29 years old with Graves' hyperthyroidism.

Many counts were recorded for this clonotype. The chain combines TRBV2 with TRBJ2-3, with TRBD1 identical over 7 bases. The junction had 8 bases not matched to a gene; V was cut back by 6 bases and J by 5 bases. Germline V gene lookup returns CDR1 SNHLY and CDR2 FYNNEI. The CDR3 loop spans 14 amino acids. The CDR3 sequence is CASSYRGIGDTQYF. In DNA, the CDR3 is TGTGCCAGCAGCTACAGGGGAATAGGAGATACGCAGTATTTT.

This clonotype was counted at least ten times. The rearrangement joins TRBV6-6 to TRBJ2-5; 8 bases align to TRBD1. Losses at the gene ends were 3 bases for V and 3 bases for J; bases not matched to a gene: 6. CDR1 and CDR2 (germline): MNHNY, SVGAGI (reference sequence). The CDR3 runs 15 residues. The CDR3 bases are TGTGCCAGCAGTTATTTCAGGACAGGGAAAGAGACCCAGTACTTC. It encodes CASSYFRTGKETQYF.

The chain is built from TRBV6-4 and TRBJ2-7, with D possibly matching TRBD1 (5 bases). The CDR3 sequence is 15 residues long. The germline gives CDR1 MRHNA, CDR2 SNTAGT. Trimming took 3 bases from V and 7 from J, leaving 19 bases between them. CDR3 bases: TGTGCCAGCAGTGAAGGGGCGGTAGGGGCCAATGAGCAGTACTTC. Translating gives CASSEGAVGANEQYF.

In its sample, this clonotype was seen many times. The gene calls are TRBV2 and TRBJ2-5; tentatively, D is TRBD1 or TRBD2 (6 bases each). The CDR3 totals 15 residues. V lost 5 bases, J lost 5 bases, and 18 bases lay in between. Germline V gene data show CDR1 as SNHLY and CDR2 as FYNNEI. CDR3 DNA sequence: TGTGCCAGCAGTCCACCGGCCGGGGGCGGGGAGACCCAGTACTTC. It translates to CASSPPAGGGETQYF.

Only a few counts were recorded for this clonotype. The V and J genes are TRBV13 and TRBJ2-3, with a tentative D call TRBD2 (5 bases). Trimming pared 6 bases from V and 0 bases from J, leaving 19 bases between. This CDR3 is 17 amino acids long. Germline-derived CDR1 and CDR2 are PRHDT and FYEKMQ (reference sequence). CDR3 sequence reads: CASSLSGSGTSTDTQYF. The CDR3 DNA is TGTGCCAGCAGTTTAAGTGGCAGCGGCACTAGCACAGATACGCAGTATTTT.

Worth noting for this clonotype: The junction departs from the called germline gene at one end, perhaps through a read error. The chain couples TRBV5-1 to TRBJ2-1; 13 bases agree with TRBD2. This CDR3 region has 16 residues. The germline V gene has CDR1 SGHRS and CDR2 YFSETQ. Here the CDR3 reads CASSRMTSGRYNEQFF. In nucleotides, the CDR3 is TGCGCTAGCAGTCGAATGACTAGCGGGAGGTACAATGAGCAGTTCTTC.

J is TRBJ2-1 and V is TRBV5-6; TRBD2 matches at 9 bases. V dropped 7 bases and J dropped 6; count of bases not matched to a gene: 2. The germline gives CDR1 SGHDT, CDR2 YYEEEE. The CDR3 covers 12 residues. Written as DNA, the CDR3 is TGTGCCAGCGGGACTAGCATCAATGAGCAGTTCTTC. It encodes CASGTSINEQFF.

For this clonotype: The junction departs from germline at one end; a sequencing error may be responsible. The chain uses TRBV2 and TRBJ1-4; D is unresolved. This CDR3 is built from 8 residues. Germline CDR1 and CDR2: SNHLY and FYNNEI. The CDR3 spells CASPLRGF. DNA of the CDR3: TGTGCCAGCCCGCTACGGGGTTTT.

The rearrangement uses TRBV2 and TRBJ2-7, with 9 bases that match TRBD1. The end of the DNA fits TRBJ2-5 better, so the J call may be wrong. The length of the CDR3 is 14 residues. Germline V gene sequence: CDR1 SNHLY, CDR2 FYNNEI. DNA of the CDR3: TGTGCCAGCGGGACCCGGACAGGGGAAGAGACCCAGTACTTC. It codes for CASGTRTGEETQYF.

This clonotype was counted at least ten times. The rearrangement uses TRBV4-1 and TRBJ2-5, with 8 nucleotides matching TRBD2. Germline V gene lookup returns CDR1 MGHRA and CDR2 YSYEKL. CDR3 length: 17 amino acids. J gave up 2 bases and V 1 base, and 9 bases lay outside the gene matches. For the CDR3, the DNA is TGCGCCAGCAGCCAAGGGGGACTAGTAGTCCTTCAAGAGACCCAGTACTTC. It yields the protein CASSQGGLVVLQETQYF.

This clonotype was detected many times. V usage is TRBV20-1 and J usage is TRBJ1-2; 8 bases match TRBD1. CDR1 and CDR2 from the germline V gene are DFQATT and SNEGSKA (reference sequence). The CDR3 has 14 amino acids. V lost 6 bases and J lost 7; bases outside the gene matches: 13. CDR3 protein: CSATPTGVMGGYTF. DNA for the CDR3: TGCAGTGCCACTCCGACAGGGGTGATGGGTGGCTACACCTTC.

The chain recombines TRBV13 with TRBJ2-7; D may be TRBD2 (5 bases). Trimming removed 5 bases from V and 4 bases from J, with 9 bases in between. Per germline, CDR1 PRHDT and CDR2 FYEKMQ (reference sequence). The CDR3 is made up of 12 amino acids. The CDR3 here is CASSGSRYEQYF. The CDR3 DNA sequence: TGTGCCAGCAGCGGGAGTAGGTACGAGCAGTACTTC.

The table lists this clonotype with a few counts. The rearrangement joins TRBV5-1 to TRBJ1-4, with TRBD1 identical over 10 bases. The CDR3 is 14 amino acids. Germline CDR1 is SGHRS and CDR2 is YFSETQ. V was clipped by 4 bases and J by 8 bases; unmatched bases: 5. The CDR3 DNA follows: TGCGCCAGCAGCGAGGGACAGGGGAAAGAAAAACTGTTTTTT. Its protein is CASSEGQGKEKLFF.

This chain connects TRBV2 to TRBJ1-1; the D gene is possibly TRBD1 (5 bases). Per germline, CDR1 SNHLY and CDR2 FYNNEI. There are 15 residues in the CDR3. Trimming left V 5 bases short and J 5 bases short, with 18 bases between. CDR3 sequence: CASSSSGDGWTEAFF. The DNA for the CDR3 is TGTGCCAGCAGTTCCTCGGGGGACGGATGGACTGAAGCTTTCTTT. Using reference TRBV2 and TRBJ1-1 for the parts outside the CDR3, the full variable domain is EPEVTQTPSHQVTQMGQEVILRCVPISNHLYFYWYRQILGQKVEFLVSFYNNEISEKSEIFDDQFSVERPDGSNFTLKIRSTKLEDSAMYFCASSSSGDGWTEAFFGQGTRLTVV.

The gene calls are TRBV7-9 and TRBJ2-7, with D possibly TRBD2 on 6 matching bases. In germline, CDR1 is SEHNR, CDR2 FQNEAQ (reference sequence). This CDR3 contains 13 residues. In nucleotides, the CDR3 is TGTGCAATTACTAGCAGGCTAGCCCACGAGCAGTACTTC. This gives the protein CAITSRLAHEQYF.

Many counts were recorded for this clonotype. The rearrangement joins TRBV4-2 to TRBJ2-7; 11 bases agree with TRBD2. Germline lookup yields CDR1 LGHNA and CDR2 YNFKEQ. The CDR3 sequence is 15 residues long. V was pared by 1 base and J by 6 bases, with 5 bases of the junction left unmatched. DNA for the CDR3: TGTGCCAGCAGCCAAGTAAGACTAGCGGGGTCCGAGCAGTACTTC. Translated, it gives CASSQVRLAGSEQYF.

Regarding this clonotype: A read error is possible here, since a much larger clone lies one base away. The chain uses TRBV6-6 and TRBJ2-5; the match to TRBD2 covers 7 bases. Germline values: CDR1 MNHNY, CDR2 SVGAGI (reference sequence). The CDR3 is 13 residues long. The CDR3 DNA reads TGTGCCATTTCAGCGGGACTCCAAGAGAGCCAGTACTTC. Translated, it gives CAISAGLQESQYF.

Only one count was recorded for this clonotype. The J gene is TRBJ1-1, the V gene TRBV6-1, with 10 nucleotides matching TRBD1. The trim removed 5 bases at V and 0 bases at J, leaving 3 bases unmatched. CDR3 length: 15 amino acids. Germline V CDR1 and CDR2: MNHNS, SASEGT. In DNA, the CDR3 is TGTGCCAGCAGTAGACAGGGGGCCTTGAACACTGAAGCTTTCTTT. Its translation: CASSRQGALNTEAFF.

This clonotype was detected ten times or more. The chain has TRBV18 and TRBJ2-5, with D tentatively TRBD1 or TRBD2 (5 bases each). The CDR3 spans 14 residues. Trimming stripped 2 bases from V and 5 bases from J, with 12 bases between. The V gene's germline CDR1 is KGHSH and CDR2 LQKENI. CDR3: CASSPARESETQYF. DNA for the CDR3: TGTGCCAGCTCACCAGCCAGGGAGTCTGAGACCCAGTACTTC.

The chain carries TRBV5-1 and TRBJ2-5, with 7 nucleotides matching TRBD2. CDR1 and CDR2 from the germline V gene are SGHRS and YFSETQ. V dropped 7 bases and J dropped 12; count of bases not matched to a gene: 18. This CDR3 region has 14 residues. This CDR3 reads CASGNNYRDYDKYF. The CDR3 nucleotides read TGCGCCAGCGGCAACAACTACCGGGACTATGATAAGTACTTC.

The CDR3 region has the DNA TGCAGTGCTAGTTTATGGGGACTAGCGGGGGACCCAACAGATACGCAGTATTTT. This encodes CSASLWGLAGDPTDTQYF. The rearrangement uses TRBV20-1 and TRBJ2-3; 14 bases align to TRBD2. This CDR3 is 18 amino acids long. V dropped 3 bases and J dropped 3; count of bases not matched to a gene: 11. CDR1 and CDR2 from the germline V gene are DFQATT and SNEGSKA (reference sequence).